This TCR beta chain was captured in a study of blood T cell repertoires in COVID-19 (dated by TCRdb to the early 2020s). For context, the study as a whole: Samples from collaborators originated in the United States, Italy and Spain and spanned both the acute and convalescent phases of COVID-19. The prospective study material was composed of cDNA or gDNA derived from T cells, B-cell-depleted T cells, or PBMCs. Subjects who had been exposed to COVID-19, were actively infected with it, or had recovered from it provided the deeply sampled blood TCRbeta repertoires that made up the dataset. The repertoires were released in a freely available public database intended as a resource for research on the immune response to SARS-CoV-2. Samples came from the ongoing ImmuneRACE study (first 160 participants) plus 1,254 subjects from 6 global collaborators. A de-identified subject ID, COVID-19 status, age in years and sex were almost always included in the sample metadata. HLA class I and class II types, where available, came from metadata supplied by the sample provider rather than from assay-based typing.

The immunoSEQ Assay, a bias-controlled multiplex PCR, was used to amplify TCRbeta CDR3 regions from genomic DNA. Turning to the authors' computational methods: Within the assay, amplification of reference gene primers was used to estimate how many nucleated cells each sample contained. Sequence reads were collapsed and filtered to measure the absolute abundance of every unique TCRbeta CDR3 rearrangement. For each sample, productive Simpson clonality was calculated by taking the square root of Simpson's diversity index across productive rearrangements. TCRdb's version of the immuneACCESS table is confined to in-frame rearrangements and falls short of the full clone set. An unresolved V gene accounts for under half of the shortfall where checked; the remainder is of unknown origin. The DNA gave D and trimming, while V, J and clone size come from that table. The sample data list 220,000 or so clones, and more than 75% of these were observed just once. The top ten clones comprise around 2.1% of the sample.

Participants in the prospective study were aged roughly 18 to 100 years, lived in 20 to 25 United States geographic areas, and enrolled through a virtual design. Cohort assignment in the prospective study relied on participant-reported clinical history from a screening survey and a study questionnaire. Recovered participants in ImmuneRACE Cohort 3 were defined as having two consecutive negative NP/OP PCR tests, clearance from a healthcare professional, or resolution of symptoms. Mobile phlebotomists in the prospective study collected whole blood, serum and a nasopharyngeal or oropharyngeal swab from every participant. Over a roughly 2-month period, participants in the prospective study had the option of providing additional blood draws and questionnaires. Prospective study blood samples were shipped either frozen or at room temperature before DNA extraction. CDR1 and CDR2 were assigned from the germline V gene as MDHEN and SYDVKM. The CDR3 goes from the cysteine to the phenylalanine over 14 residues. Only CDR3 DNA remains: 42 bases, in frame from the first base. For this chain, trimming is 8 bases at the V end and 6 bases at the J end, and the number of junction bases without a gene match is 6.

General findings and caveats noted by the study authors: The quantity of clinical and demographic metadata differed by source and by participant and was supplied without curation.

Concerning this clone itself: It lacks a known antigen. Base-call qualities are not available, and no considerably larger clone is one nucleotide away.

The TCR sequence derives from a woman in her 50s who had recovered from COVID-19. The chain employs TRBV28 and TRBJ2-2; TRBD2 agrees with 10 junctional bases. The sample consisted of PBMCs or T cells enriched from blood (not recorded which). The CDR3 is CASRGSGRAGELFF. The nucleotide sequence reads TGTGCCAGCCGCGGGAGCGGGAGGGCCGGGGAGCTGTTTTTT. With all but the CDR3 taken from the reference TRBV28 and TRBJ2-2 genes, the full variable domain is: DVKVTQSSRYLVKRTGEKVFLECVQDMDHENMFWYRQDPGLGLRLIYFSYDVKMKEKGDIPEGYSVSREKKERFSLILESASTNQTSMYLCASRGSGRAGELFFGEGSRLTVL.